Each of the 22 T cell receptor beta chains below was sequenced from the same sample in a study of blood T cell repertoires in COVID-19. Clones were sequenced by immunoSEQ multiplex PCR, and TCRdb holds only the in-frame ones, with some missing. The sample carries about 390,000 clones, over 75% recorded once. Sequencing used peripheral blood. Source of these receptors: a woman aged 60-75 years with COVID-19, enrolled during active disease.

The rearrangement joins TRBV25-1 to TRBJ2-5; TRBD2 is a possible D gene (6 bases). The length of the CDR3 is 15 residues. Between the trimmed V and J ends, which lost 7 bases and 4 bases, there was a span of 19 bases. Germline loops: CDR1 MGHDK, CDR2 SYGVNS. The CDR3 here is CASILGGAGSETQYF. DNA of the CDR3: TGTGCCAGCATCCTCGGCGGGGCGGGCTCAGAGACCCAGTACTTC.

J is TRBJ2-3 and V is TRBV11-2, with 7 bases lining up with TRBD2. V was pared by 6 bases and J by 1 base, with 7 bases of the junction left unmatched. Germline V lookup: CDR1 SGHAT, CDR2 FQNNGV. This CDR3 has 15 amino acids. The DNA of the CDR3 is TGTGCCAGCAGTCCGAGCGGGGCACGCACAGATACGCAGTATTTT. It translates to CASSPSGARTDTQYF. The full variable domain, its missing parts supplied by reference TRBV11-2 and TRBJ2-3, is EAGVAQSPRYKIIEKRQSVAFWCNPISGHATLYWYQQILGQGPKLLIQFQNNGVVDDSQLPKDRFSAERLKGVDSTLKIQPAKLEDSAVYLCASSPSGARTDTQYFGPGTRLTVL.

The V and J genes are TRBV6-5 and TRBJ2-1; 7 bases map to TRBD2. This CDR3 has 11 residues. Germline loops: CDR1 MNHEY, CDR2 SVGAGI. Trimming at V came to 10 bases and at J to 10 bases, leaving 7 bases not matched to a gene. The CDR3 protein is CAIKGGREQFF. The CDR3 coding sequence is TGTGCCATCAAGGGAGGGCGGGAGCAGTTCTTC.

With respect to this clone: The junction and the germline gene differ at one end; a read error may be behind it. The rearrangement joins TRBV10-3 to TRBJ2-2; D possibly corresponds to TRBD2 (7 bases). There are 14 residues in the CDR3. Germline V gene sequence: CDR1 ENHRY, CDR2 SYGVKD. CDR3 nucleotide sequence: TGTGTCATCAGGCGGGGGCCGAACACCGGGGAGCTGTTTTTT. As protein: CVIRRGPNTGELFF.

The gene calls are TRBV11-2 and TRBJ1-1, with 8 bases that match TRBD1. This CDR3 contains 14 residues. From germline, CDR1 is SGHAT and CDR2 FQNNGV. V trimming: 4 bases; J trimming: 4 bases; junction bases outside the gene matches: 5. The CDR3 is CASSWTRGLTEAFF. CDR3 nucleotides: TGTGCCAGCAGCTGGACCAGGGGGCTCACTGAAGCTTTCTTT.

The rearrangement uses TRBV5-6 and TRBJ1-5; 12 nucleotides align to TRBD1. The V and J ends lost 2 bases and 6 bases, in that order; junction bases with no gene match: 6. CDR1 is SGHDT, CDR2 YYEEEE, per germline. The CDR3 loop spans 16 amino acids. CDR3 region: CASSFGTGGSGQPQHF. The CDR3 DNA reads as TGTGCCAGCAGCTTCGGGACAGGGGGCTCAGGTCAGCCCCAGCATTTT.

The chain joins TRBV5-1 to TRBJ1-3, with 9 bases matching TRBD1. The CDR3 runs 12 residues. Germline CDR1 and CDR2: SGHRS and YFSETQ. Unmatched junction bases numbered 2, after V lost 5 bases and J lost 8 bases. DNA of the CDR3: TGCGCCAGCAGTTGGACAGGGGACACCATATATTTT. It is translated as CASSWTGDTIYF.

This sequence joins TRBV5-1 and TRBJ1-2; D might be TRBD1 (5 bases). The CDR3 consists of 14 residues. Trimming took off 0 bases at V and 6 bases at J, with 12 bases between the two ends. From germline, CDR1 is SGHRS and CDR2 YFSETQ. The CDR3 loop is CASSLGQGNHGYTF. The CDR3 nucleotides read TGCGCCAGCAGCTTGGGGCAGGGCAATCATGGCTACACCTTC.

The chain has TRBV6-5 and TRBJ1-3, with TRBD1 identical over 7 bases. The CDR3 totals 13 residues. V shed 9 bases, J shed 5 bases, and the junction held 7 bases outside the gene matches. The germline gives CDR1 MNHEY, CDR2 SVGAGI. The CDR3 nucleotides are TGTGCCAGTACCGGGACAGACAGAAACACCATATATTTT. It yields the protein CASTGTDRNTIYF.

The chain uses TRBV7-9 and TRBJ2-2, with D perhaps TRBD1 (7 bases). This CDR3 has 17 residues. Germline assignment: CDR1 SEHNR and CDR2 FQNEAQ (reference sequence). Trimming removed 5 bases at V and 2 bases at J, with 18 bases between. Here the CDR3 reads CASSLRAGQINTGELFF. The DNA of the CDR3 is TGTGCCAGCAGCCTGCGTGCGGGACAGATTAACACCGGGGAGCTGTTTTTT.

The gene calls are TRBV6-5 and TRBJ2-4, with 7 bases identical to TRBD1. The V segment lost 2 bases and the J segment 11 bases; nucleotides outside the gene matches: 0. This CDR3 contains 11 residues. Looked up from germline, CDR1 is MNHEY and CDR2 is SVGAGI. CDR3 bases: TGTGCCAGCAGTTACGGGACAGTTCAGTACTTC. Translation gives CASSYGTVQYF.

The chain combines TRBV5-4 with TRBJ1-6, with D possibly TRBD1 on 6 matching bases. The CDR3 spans 14 residues. V shed 1 base and J shed 7 bases, with 9 bases lying between them. Germline loops: CDR1 SGHNT, CDR2 YYREEE (reference sequence). The CDR3 DNA follows: TGTGCCAGCAGCTTGTACGGGACAAATTCACCCCTCCACTTT. Its translation is CASSLYGTNSPLHF.

The chain couples TRBV30 to TRBJ1-1, with 9 nucleotides matching TRBD1. The ends lost 3 bases at V and 5 bases at J; junction bases unmatched: 16. Looked up from germline, CDR1 is GTSNPN and CDR2 is SVGIG (reference sequence). The CDR3 runs 17 residues. The CDR3 reads CAWSDPAQGAVGTEAFF. Written as DNA, the CDR3 is TGTGCCTGGAGCGACCCCGCACAGGGGGCGGTGGGGACTGAAGCTTTCTTT.

The V call is TRBV6-2 or TRBV6-3, the J call TRBJ2-7; D may be TRBD1 (6 bases). Germline values: CDR1 MNHEY, CDR2 SVGEGT. This CDR3 comprises 13 residues. Trimming stripped 5 bases from V and 2 bases from J, with 10 bases between. The CDR3 DNA follows: TGTGCCAGCAGTCGGACAGCGACCTACGAGCAGTACTTC. Protein: CASSRTATYEQYF.

This chain joins TRBV4-2 and TRBJ1-1, with 7 bases fitting TRBD1. Germline-derived CDR1 and CDR2 are LGHNA and YNFKEQ. With 6 bases clipped from V and 1 base from J, the junction kept 5 bases outside the gene matches. The CDR3 spans 14 residues. This CDR3 is CASRPHRGNTEAFF. In nucleotides, the CDR3 is TGTGCCAGCAGACCCCACAGGGGGAACACTGAAGCTTTCTTT.

Comment on this clone: Other DNA sequences from this sample encode an identical CDR3 as well. V usage is TRBV30 and J usage is TRBJ1-1; D perhaps matches TRBD1 (5 bases). Germline CDR1 is GTSNPN and CDR2 is SVGIG (reference sequence). The CDR3 is made up of 13 amino acids. V gave up 0 bases and J gave up 1 base, with 6 bases separating them. In DNA form, the CDR3 reads TGTGCCTGGAGTGTACAGGAGAACACTGAAGCTTTCTTT. It specifies CAWSVQENTEAFF.

The chain joins TRBV5-4 to TRBJ2-2, with D possibly matching TRBD2 (6 bases). The ends were cut back, 4 bases at V and 4 bases at J, with 14 bases in the middle. Per germline, CDR1 SGHNT and CDR2 YYREEE (reference sequence). The CDR3 covers 15 residues. The CDR3: CASSTPGLSTGELFF. DNA of the CDR3: TGTGCCAGCAGCACCCCCGGACTAAGCACCGGGGAGCTGTTTTTT.

The genes are TRBV5-4 and TRBJ2-5; 8 positions agree with TRBD1. The CDR3 runs 13 residues. In germline, CDR1 is SGHNT, CDR2 YYREEE (reference sequence). V was clipped by 4 bases and J by 5 bases; unmatched bases: 4. CDR3 amino acids: CASSRTGKETQYF. The CDR3 DNA follows: TGTGCCAGCAGCCGGACAGGGAAGGAGACCCAGTACTTC.

This clone occurred once. The chain joins TRBV7-2 to TRBJ2-7; maybe TRBD2 (7 bases). V was shortened by 3 bases and J by 3 bases, with 24 bases between the two germline ends. The germline V gene has CDR1 SGHTA and CDR2 FQGNSA. The CDR3 has 18 amino acids. In DNA, the CDR3 is TGTGCCAGCAGCTTCCCTGTGGTTGGGGGGGCCAACCGCTACGAGCAGTACTTC. Residues: CASSFPVVGGANRYEQYF. Using reference TRBV7-2 and TRBJ2-7 for the parts outside the CDR3, the full variable domain is GAGVSQSPSNKVTEKGKDVELRCDPISGHTALYWYRQSLGQGLEFLIYFQGNSAPDKSGLPSDRFSAERTGGSVSTLTIQRTQQEDSAVYLCASSFPVVGGANRYEQYFGPGTRLTVT.

This clone showed up just a few times. The J gene is TRBJ1-6, the V gene TRBV28; 7 bases are a match to TRBD1. The CDR3 has 14 amino acids. Germline trimming cut 4 bases from V and 9 bases from J; bases unmatched to any gene: 6. Germline-derived CDR1 and CDR2 are MDHEN and SYDVKM. CDR3 sequence: CASSSGGEGSPLHF. The CDR3 coding sequence is TGTGCCAGCAGTTCAGGGGGAGAGGGTTCACCCCTCCACTTT.

The genes are TRBV25-1 and TRBJ1-1; D is ambiguous. From germline, CDR1 is MGHDK and CDR2 SYGVNS. This CDR3 comprises 17 residues. The V and J ends lost 1 base and 0 bases respectively, with 15 bases between them. The CDR3 coding sequence is TGTGCCAGCAGTGAATGGAGGCCAGAAGAGATGAACACTGAAGCTTTCTTT. Protein: CASSEWRPEEMNTEAFF.

The chain recombines TRBV18 with TRBJ1-1; tentatively, D is TRBD1 (5 bases). V was pared by 2 bases and J by 10 bases, with 14 bases between. This CDR3 is 13 amino acids long. Germline CDR1 is KGHSH and CDR2 is LQKENI. Here the CDR3 reads CASSPGAGQGAFF. The CDR3 coding sequence is TGTGCCAGCTCACCAGGGGCAGGGCAGGGAGCTTTCTTT.